Presented here are 18 T cell receptor beta chains from one specimen sequenced in a study of OX40 agonist ivuxolimab in advanced cancers. Repertoires were generated with immunoSEQ multiplex PCR, while TCRdb's copy carries only in-frame clones and drops some. The top ten clones hold 6% to 7.5% of a sample with around 90,000 clones, more than 80% of them seen once. The specimen comprised CD4+ or CD8+ T cells sorted from blood, sampled in a trial of the OX40 agonist ivuxolimab. These receptors came from an adult with an advanced solid tumor such as melanoma, head and neck, liver or kidney cancer.

A single count supports this clone. The chain has TRBV28 and TRBJ2-1, with D maybe TRBD2 (6 bases). The CDR3 length is 15 residues. Looked up from germline, CDR1 is MDHEN and CDR2 is SYDVKM. The V and J ends lost 6 bases and 11 bases respectively, with 23 bases between them. CDR3 nucleotides: TGTGCCAGCAGCCCTCCCCCCCCGGGACTTACCCAGCAGTTCTTC. This translates into CASSPPPPGLTQQFF.

This chain uses TRBV5-1 with TRBJ2-5, with TRBD2 matching over 11 bases. V lost 2 bases, J lost 5 bases, and 8 bases stayed unmatched. CDR3 size: 16 residues. Germline CDR1 and CDR2: SGHRS and YFSETQ. For the CDR3, the DNA is TGCGCCAGCAGCTTCATAGCGGGAGGGCCCGGGGAGACCCAGTACTTC. Protein sequence: CASSFIAGGPGETQYF.

The chain carries TRBV2 and TRBJ1-4; D gene ambiguous. From germline, CDR1 is SNHLY and CDR2 FYNNEI. The CDR3 loop spans 14 amino acids. The V and J ends lost 6 bases and 7 bases respectively, with 15 bases between them. CDR3 region: CASSGRGGREKLFF. Written as DNA, the CDR3 is TGTGCCAGCAGCGGTCGGGGTGGGCGTGAAAAACTGTTTTTT.

This clone was picked up one time. This sample also contains other DNA sequences that code for the same CDR3. The chain has TRBV11-3 and TRBJ1-4; TRBD1 aligns across 9 bases. CDR1 SGHNT and CDR2 YENEEA come from the germline V gene. The CDR3 consists of 15 residues. V was pared by 3 bases and J by 7 bases, with 6 bases of the junction left unmatched. In nucleotides, the CDR3 is TGTGCCAGCAGCTTGGAAGGGACAGGGACTGAAAAACTGTTTTTT. It codes for CASSLEGTGTEKLFF.

The V and J genes are TRBV6-5 and TRBJ1-5, with a weak D call TRBD1 (5 bases). From germline, CDR1 is MNHEY and CDR2 SVGAGI. This CDR3 spans 14 amino acids. The V end lost 0 bases, the J end lost 7 bases, and 10 bases lay between the germline ends. The CDR3 is CASSYSLGDQPQHF. As DNA, the CDR3 is TGTGCCAGCAGTTACTCGCTAGGGGACCAGCCCCAGCATTTT.

The chain uses TRBV10-3 and TRBJ2-1; D is unresolved. V lost 10 bases and J lost 4, with 8 bases in between. Germline values: CDR1 ENHRY, CDR2 SYGVKD. The CDR3 is 11 amino acids. The CDR3 DNA sequence: TGTGCCAGTGGGGATTACAATGAGCAGTTCTTC. As protein: CASGDYNEQFF.

The chain employs TRBV5-4 and TRBJ2-5, with a weak D call TRBD2 (6 bases). The J call could be wrong; TRBJ2-7 is a better fit for the DNA end. Germline V CDR1 and CDR2: SGHNT, YYREEE (reference sequence). This CDR3 has 14 residues. The CDR3 region is CASSFWGDSYEQYF. The CDR3, as DNA: TGTGCCAGCAGTTTTTGGGGGGACTCCTACGAGCAGTACTTC.

The V gene is TRBV5-1, the J gene TRBJ2-1; TRBD2 matches 11 bases. The CDR3 loop spans 14 amino acids. CDR1 and CDR2 from the germline V gene are SGHRS and YFSETQ. Germline trimming cut 5 bases from V and 7 bases from J; bases unmatched to any gene: 5. The CDR3 loop is CASRWLAGGNEQFF. In nucleotides, the CDR3 is TGCGCCAGCAGGTGGCTAGCGGGAGGAAATGAGCAGTTCTTC.

The chain has TRBV6-5 and TRBJ2-5; D is uncertain. The CDR3 is 13 residues long. V was pared by 1 base and J by 5 bases, with 8 bases between. CDR1 is MNHEY and CDR2 is SVGAGI in the germline V gene. CDR3 DNA: TGTGCCAGCAGTTACTTCGGATGGGAGACCCAGTACTTC. Its protein product is CASSYFGWETQYF.

V gene TRBV19 combines with J gene TRBJ1-1; D is unclear. The germline V and J ends were trimmed by 2 bases and 1 base, with 8 bases remaining between them. CDR1 and CDR2 (germline): LNHDA, SQIVND (reference sequence). CDR3 size: 14 residues. CDR3 loop: CASSISAGNTEAFF. The CDR3 nucleotides are TGTGCCAGTAGTATATCGGCAGGGAACACTGAAGCTTTCTTT.

The gene calls are TRBV7-6 and TRBJ1-1; D ambiguous. With 1 base removed from V and 0 bases from J, the gap between germline ends came to 3 bases. Germline values: CDR1 SGHVS, CDR2 FNYEAQ. The CDR3 consists of 13 residues. The chain's CDR3 is CASSLVLNTEAFF. In DNA form, the CDR3 reads TGTGCCAGCAGCTTAGTCTTGAACACTGAAGCTTTCTTT.

The rearrangement joins TRBV5-1 to TRBJ2-2, with D perhaps matching TRBD1 (6 bases). The germline V gene has CDR1 SGHRS and CDR2 YFSETQ. The CDR3 length is 16 residues. The ends were cut back, 4 bases at V and 2 bases at J, with 15 bases in the middle. In DNA form, the CDR3 reads TGCGCCAGCAGCGCTACCGGGACACCTAACACCGGGGAGCTGTTTTTT. Protein product: CASSATGTPNTGELFF.

A remark on this clone: Other nucleotide sequences in the sample specify the same CDR3. The rearrangement uses TRBV9 and TRBJ1-1; tentatively, D is TRBD1 (5 bases). Trimming stripped 2 bases from V and 4 bases from J, with 9 bases between. Germline V gene data show CDR1 as SGDLS and CDR2 as YYNGEE. The CDR3 runs to 13 residues. CDR3 coding DNA: TGTGCCAGCAGCGTCGGGGGGTCCACTGAAGCTTTCTTT. It encodes CASSVGGSTEAFF.

This sequence joins TRBV5-1 and TRBJ1-1, with unresolved D. V was shortened by 4 bases and J by 3 bases, with 22 bases between the two germline ends. The CDR3 runs to 17 residues. CDR1 and CDR2 (germline): SGHRS, YFSETQ. CDR3 residues: CASSPRSIPAGDTEAFF. The CDR3, as DNA: TGCGCCAGCAGCCCCCGATCAATCCCCGCGGGCGACACTGAAGCTTTCTTT.

The chain joins TRBV28 to TRBJ2-7, with 10 bases that match TRBD1. Germline V gene sequence: CDR1 MDHEN, CDR2 SYDVKM. CDR3 length equals 16 residues. The trim removed 4 bases at V and 2 bases at J, leaving 8 bases unmatched. The CDR3 loop reads CASSSTGTGETYEQYF. The CDR3 coding sequence is TGTGCCAGCAGTTCTACCGGGACAGGGGAGACCTACGAGCAGTACTTC.

The chain is built from TRBV5-1 and TRBJ2-2; 8 bases are a match to TRBD2. Germline V gives CDR1 SGHRS, CDR2 YFSETQ. V was clipped by 4 bases and J by 6 bases; unmatched bases: 2. This CDR3 has 13 amino acids. The CDR3 DNA reads TGCGCCAGCAGCCCGCGGGAGGCCGGGGAGCTGTTTTTT. Amino acid sequence: CASSPREAGELFF. Supplemented by reference TRBV5-1 and TRBJ2-2, the full variable domain reads KAGVTQTPRYLIKTRGQQVTLSCSPISGHRSVSWYQQTPGQGLQFLFEYFSETQRNKGNFPGRFSGRQFSNSRSEMNVSTLELGDSALYLCASSPREAGELFFGEGSRLTVL.

The chain is built from TRBV30 and TRBJ2-7, with D possibly being TRBD2 (5 bases). V was pared by 7 bases and J by 7 bases, with 11 bases between. In germline, CDR1 is GTSNPN, CDR2 SVGIG (reference sequence). This CDR3 has 10 amino acids. Here the CDR3 reads CAYHSGEQYF. The CDR3 region has the DNA TGTGCCTACCACTCGGGGGAGCAGTACTTC.

This chain uses TRBV2 with TRBJ2-3, with 8 bases identical to TRBD2. Trimming took 3 bases from V and 1 from J; bases not matched to a gene: 3. This CDR3 comprises 15 residues. Germline-derived CDR1 and CDR2 are SNHLY and FYNNEI. In nucleotides, the CDR3 is TGTGCCAGCAGTGACGGGCGGGAGGGCACAGATACGCAGTATTTT. Protein sequence: CASSDGREGTDTQYF.